This T cell receptor (beta chain) was documented in a study of cytomegalovirus exposure and HLA in healthy donors (dated by TCRdb to about 2017). Concerning the study at large: In an earlier analysis of under 600 of the donors, around 300 Gb of sequence data and some 120 million unique TCR beta sequences from roughly 180 million T cells were reported. An early release covering about 600 HLA-typed donors comprised approximately 290 gigabases of sequencing data and roughly 86 million unique TCR sequences. The genetic ancestry cluster associated with self-reported Caucasian donors included roughly four fifths of the approximately 400 genotyped donors. The aim of the study was to test whether cataloging public T cell receptors could identify signatures of past pathogen exposure. The study profiled the T cell repertoires of more than 500 subjects by immunosequencing and related them to cytomegalovirus serostatus. Besides the first cohort of more than 650 subjects, a separate validation cohort made up of roughly 120 different subjects was used. High-throughput TCR immunosequencing, statistical association of individual TCRs with disease status, and machine learning were combined to predict cytomegalovirus infection status. To study patterns of TCR occurrence, a later analysis re-analyzed previously published TCR beta repertoires from around 660 donors and added high-resolution HLA genotyping. The later analysis used no new phenotypic data to find candidate immune exposures, relying instead on TCR beta sequences and their occurrence across donors. An earlier analysis of a few hundred of the donors applied high-throughput TCR beta sequencing to assess whether each TCR beta V gene segment acted as functional or pseudogenic. Donor age, sex, ethnicity and CMV serostatus were compiled together with the repertoire data. Genome-wide SNP genotypes for about 60% of the roughly 700 donors were used in a later genetic analysis, which treated that subset as a discovery cohort. Every repertoire in the discovery cohort had been generated on one and the same sequencing platform. Both class I and class II loci were covered by HLA typing, at four-digit resolution. Typing coverage differed by locus: A, B, C, DRB1 and DQB1 were typed in about 620-630 donors, DQA1 in approximately 520, DPA1 in around 580, and DPB1 in roughly 470. Five DR-DQ haplotypes were treated as single units for association and clustering because of strong linkage in the cohort. Among some 410 genotyped donors of the cohort, an average of 235,054 unique TCR beta nucleotide sequences were sequenced per donor, around a sixth of them non-productive.

The CDR1 and CDR2 encoded by the germline V gene are SGHTA and FQGNSA. Including cysteine and phenylalanine, the CDR3 has 15 amino acids. The entry retains the CDR3 DNA only, 45 bases that are in frame from base 1. V lost 5 bases and J lost 5 bases; the stretch between them is 18 bases long. This clone occurred once. It has no known antigen specificity. There are no base qualities to consult, and no much larger clone falls within one base. Overall results and qualifications from the work: The sequencing pipeline was judged likely to have produced a cluster of highly shared sequence variants as a technical artifact. According to a later analysis, most CMV-associated TCR beta chains appeared to be HLA-restricted, and the HLA associations seemed to be driven largely by CMV exposure. Most TCR sequences were seen in very few donors, while some public TCRs were found in many individuals. The cohort was sequenced for TCR beta chains only, and without alpha or paired-chain data the features that could be detected were limited. In the study, 150 to 200 TCR beta chains were listed as associated with cytomegalovirus. Because the 87-base-pair reads could not distinguish some IMGT-functional V segments, including TRBV6-2 and TRBV6-3, those segments were excluded. Assigning TCR associations to individual alleles was difficult when HLA alleles, especially DR and DQ, strongly co-occurred. A few of the identified cytomegalovirus-associated TCR beta chains were confirmed in vitro to be specific for cytomegalovirus antigens. An association between a missense DCLRE1C variant and V-gene and J-gene trimming of TCR beta chains was found in a later genetic analysis and replicated in an independent cohort. In a later genetic analysis, fewer N-insertions in productive TCRs were reported among donors in an Asian-associated ancestry cluster than the 666-donor mean. In an earlier analysis of fewer than 750 of the donors, most TCR beta V segments were observed in productive rearrangements about 87% or about 30% of the time, broadly matching IMGT annotations. Because some donors lacked HLA typing at each locus, the association tests relied only on the typed subset. The classifier was reported to diagnose cytomegalovirus status with high specificity and sensitivity in both the original and validation cohorts. Correlated functional status among segregating V segments might reflect linkage disequilibrium, but an unknown experimental factor could not be ruled out. Presence/absence analyses assumed roughly uniform sequencing depth across donors, an assumption that may not hold. Compared with equally common non-associated chains, HLA-associated TCR beta chains in a later analysis were more clonally expanded and had lower generation probabilities. A further reported finding was that TCR beta sequences accurately predicted the HLA-A and HLA-B alleles for most subjects in the first cohort. CMV serostatus was the only immune exposure information available for the cohort. In a later analysis, some 17,000 TCR beta sequences were associated with specific HLA alleles at a false discovery rate of 0.05. It was suggested by the authors that the approach could potentially be generalized to other disease states and immunological phenotypes. In a later analysis, the rate of TCR association differed among HLA loci, with DRB1 alleles having the most associated TCRs and HLA-C alleles having the fewest. In a later analysis, several top co-occurrence clusters were reported to appear linked to parvovirus B19, influenza, CMV and Epstein-Barr virus. Because counts were too low, 15 to 20 rarely observed V segments, including chromosome 9 orphons, were excluded from the earlier analysis of 587 of the donors.

In total, 630 or so healthy bone marrow donors made up the cohort. Cohort members were all nominally healthy when sampled, although unrecorded immune exposures were likely present. The donor tested CMV seronegative, placing the donor among the 350 or so seronegative members of the cohort. A peripheral blood sample was provided by each donor, and peripheral blood mononuclear cells were used for TCR beta sequencing. Genomic DNA extraction from the blood cell samples was performed with the Qiagen DNeasy Blood Extraction Kit. The receptor library was made with the immunoSEQ multiplex PCR assay. A mixture of 60 forward primers for TCR Vbeta segments and 13 reverse primers for TCR Jbeta segments was used in the multiplex PCR. The CDR3 region of rearranged TCR beta genes was amplified from genomic DNA by a multiplex PCR assay. The amplified TCR beta libraries were sequenced on the Illumina HiSeq System as 87-base-pair reads. The authors' analysis ran thus. A later analysis tallied about 77 million unique TCR beta chains across the 650 to 750 repertoires, and about 10 million of those chains were shared by two or more donors. A nearest-neighbor algorithm error-corrected the raw reads and collapsed the reads into unique sequences, merging closely related sequences to remove PCR and sequencing errors. Alignment of CDR3 sequences to IMGT reference sequences was used to assign V, D and J gene segments. For a sequence to be retained, a match of at least six nucleotides to both a V gene segment and a J gene segment was required. A rearrangement counted as productive if the CDR3 had no stop codons and remained in frame with V and J, and every other rearrangement counted as non-productive. CDR3 was defined according to IMGT convention as the region running from the second conserved V-encoded cysteine to the conserved J-encoded phenylalanine. The earlier analysis of 500 to 750 of the donors excluded any sequence lacking an unambiguous match to a single V gene segment. An earlier analysis of a few hundred of the donors classified V segments as functional when productive rearrangements were above 56.7% and as segregating when the standard deviation between donors was above 5%. A statistical classification framework was developed to diagnose cytomegalovirus status using the catalog of TCR beta chain sequences. A later analysis assigned V and J genes by comparing TCR nucleotide sequences with IMGT/GENE-DB human TR gene sequences. Using the TCRdist pipeline, a later analysis assigned CDR3 sequences along with most-parsimonious VDJ recombination scenarios. In a later analysis, every TCR beta chain was defined by the combination of its CDR3 amino acid sequence and its V-gene family, and reads without a unique V-gene family were dropped. As a way to deal with suspected cross-contamination and a sequencing artifact, a later analysis dropped 450 to 700 nucleotide sequences that were highly shared and had low generation probability. For each public chain, a later analysis derived a clonal expansion index from normalized ranks of inferred template counts within each repertoire. In a later analysis, generation probabilities were computed using a VDJ recombination model fitted to out-of-frame rearrangements, and the results were checked against IGoR. A later analysis scored TCR-TCR, TCR-HLA and TCR-CMV co-occurrence with hypergeometric tests, applying a repertoire-size bias correction to TCR pairs. A later analysis estimated false discovery rates by permuting HLA or CMV assignments 20 times. In a later analysis, co-occurring TCRs were grouped using DBSCAN, with TCRdist sequence similarity added in when clustering inside HLA-allele-positive subsets. Repertoires with fewer than 30,000 or more than 120,000 public chains, plus five repertoires with anomalous nucleotide sharing, were excluded from co-occurrence clustering. TCRdb provides this immuneACCESS table in a form limited to in-frame rearrangements. Some clones are lacking; in checked studies, under half of them reflect an unresolved V gene, and why the rest are absent is not known. The V and J calls and clone size come from that table; D and trimming were worked out from the DNA. The sample data list roughly 180,000 clones, and about 68% of these were observed just once. Of the sample, less than 3% is held by the ten largest clones.

The TCR was taken from a female donor in good health and CMV-seronegative. The sequencing sample was made of PBMCs. This sequence uses TRBV7-2 and TRBJ2-5; the D region possibly corresponds to TRBD1 (6 bases align). The DNA sequence is as follows: TGTGCCAGCAGCCCCTTTCAGGGGCGCAGGGAGACCCAGTACTTC. The translation is CASSPFQGRRETQYF.